The source of this T cell receptor beta chain is a study of cytomegalovirus exposure and HLA in healthy donors. Trimming took 2 bases from V and 8 from J, leaving 9 bases between them. This CDR3 contains 12 residues. The V gene's germline CDR1 is MNHNS and CDR2 SASEGT. With 60 Vbeta and 13 Jbeta primers, the PCR was carried out. Using immunoSEQ multiplex PCR, the repertoire was profiled, and TCRdb retains in-frame clones only, with some absent. The data show roughly 220,000 clones, about 70% seen once. The sequenced sample consisted of PBMCs. The chain links TRBV6-1 to TRBJ1-2; D may be TRBD1 (5 bases). The sequence was collected from a woman in her thirties in good health and CMV-seronegative. This CDR3 is CASSETGEGYTF. The DNA for the CDR3 is TGTGCCAGCAGTGAAACAGGAGAAGGCTACACCTTC.